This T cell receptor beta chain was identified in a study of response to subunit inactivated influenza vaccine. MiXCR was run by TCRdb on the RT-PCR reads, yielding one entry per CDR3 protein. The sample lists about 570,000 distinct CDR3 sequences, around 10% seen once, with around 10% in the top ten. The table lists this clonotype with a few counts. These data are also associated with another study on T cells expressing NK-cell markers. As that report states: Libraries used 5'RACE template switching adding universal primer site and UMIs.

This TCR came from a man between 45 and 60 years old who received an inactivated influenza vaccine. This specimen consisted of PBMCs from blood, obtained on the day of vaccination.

The CDR3 sequence is CAWRVGGGDTQYF. The CDR3, as DNA: TGTGCCTGGAGGGTGGGAGGTGGAGATACGCAGTATTTT. J is TRBJ2-3 and V is TRBV30; the D gene is possibly TRBD2 (6 bases). The germline gives CDR1 GTSNPN, CDR2 SVGIG (reference sequence). The CDR3 runs 13 residues. V was trimmed by 3 bases and J by 5 bases, leaving 12 bases between them.